Following are 5 T cell receptor beta chains from one sample sequenced in a study of blood T cell repertoires in COVID-19. Assay used: immunoSEQ multiplex PCR; TCRdb lists only in-frame clones, some missing. The sample lists about 160,000 clones; 89% were seen once. The material sequenced was peripheral blood. The source is a man in his sixties with acute or convalescent COVID-19.

The V and J genes are TRBV2 and TRBJ2-6; 7 bases fit TRBD1. J gave up 3 bases and V 2 bases, and 4 bases lay outside the gene matches. Germline V gene sequence: CDR1 SNHLY, CDR2 FYNNEI. The CDR3 sequence is 16 residues long. The CDR3 bases are TGTGCCAGCAGTGAAAGAGGGGGCAGTGGGGCCAACGTCCTGACTTTC. Translation gives CASSERGGSGANVLTF. Drawing the rest from reference TRBV2 and TRBJ2-6, the complete variable domain is EPEVTQTPSHQVTQMGQEVILRCVPISNHLYFYWYRQILGQKVEFLVSFYNNEISEKSEIFDDQFSVERPDGSNFTLKIRSTKLEDSAMYFCASSERGGSGANVLTFGAGSRLTVL.

Written as DNA, the CDR3 is TGCAGCGTCGCGACAGGGGGCGTGGTAGATGAGCAGTTCTTC. Translating gives CSVATGGVVDEQFF. The chain links TRBV29-1 to TRBJ2-1, with 10 bases fitting TRBD1. Trimming took 6 bases from V and 8 from J; bases not matched to a gene: 10. CDR3 length: 14 residues. Germline V gives CDR1 SQVTM, CDR2 ANQGSEA.

The V call is TRBV5-1, the J call TRBJ2-7; possibly TRBD1 for D (5 bases). Trimming removed 3 bases at V and 5 bases at J, with 9 bases between. The CDR3 spans 12 residues. Germline-derived CDR1 and CDR2 are SGHRS and YFSETQ. The DNA for the CDR3 is TGCGCCAGCAGCTCCGAGACAGACGAGCAGTACTTC. It encodes CASSSETDEQYF.

This clone has a single count. The rearrangement links TRBV6-1 to TRBJ1-1; weak D call: TRBD1 (6 bases). The CDR3 contains 15 residues. The V end lost 2 bases, the J end lost 1 base, and 11 bases lay between the germline ends. Per the germline V gene, CDR1 is MNHNS and CDR2 is SASEGT. CDR3 in DNA: TGTGCCAGCAGTGAATTGGGACACCCGAACACTGAAGCTTTCTTT. It translates to CASSELGHPNTEAFF.

The chain uses TRBV5-1 and TRBJ2-1, with D hard to call. V dropped 4 bases and J dropped 6 bases, with 17 bases sitting between them. Looked up from germline, CDR1 is SGHRS and CDR2 is YFSETQ. This CDR3 is 15 amino acids long. CDR3 sequence reads: CASSPSQRKSNEQFF. The CDR3 nucleotides are TGCGCCAGCAGCCCCAGTCAAAGAAAATCCAATGAGCAGTTCTTC.